Below, one TCR beta chain is given with its context. Its matching antigen is unknown. Data came from immunoSEQ multiplex PCR; TCRdb stores just in-frame clones and leaves some out. Seen here are some 2.3 million clones, 85% to 95% observed once, and the top ten hold about 0.41%. This sample was taken from a study of shared clonotypes between healthy human individuals. Study findings and constraints: Richness estimates generally favored naive over memory subsets. Depth was large, yet rarefaction showed that sorted-subset sequencing was incomplete.

CDR3 length equals 14 residues. The ends lost 0 bases at V and 5 bases at J; junction bases unmatched: 6. Germline CDR1 is GTSNPN and CDR2 is SVGIG (reference sequence). Donors included only healthy HIV-negative adults lacking recent acute infections or vaccinations. Memory CD4+ cells were the fraction left after CD45RA+ naive selection. This TCR was sampled from a man aged 18-30 years in good health. Some clones in this sample may be carry-over from other donors' samples. The chain employs TRBV30 and TRBJ1-1; the match to TRBD1 covers 7 bases. The sequencing sample was made of naive CD4+ T cells from PBMCs. Indicated subset: CD45RA+ positively selected. The CDR3 sequence: CAWSVWARGTEAFF. CDR3 bases: TGTGCCTGGAGTGTATGGGCCAGGGGGACTGAAGCTTTCTTT. The variable domain in full, completed from reference TRBV30 and TRBJ1-1, reads SQTIHQWPATLVQPVGSPLSLECTVEGTSNPNLYWYRQAAGRGLQLLFYSVGIGQISSEVPQNLSASRPQDRQFILSSKKLLLSDSGFYLCAWSVWARGTEAFFGQGTRLTVV.